These T cell receptor beta chains were read from a single sample in a study of a mutant IDH1 vaccine in newly diagnosed glioma. Repertoires were generated with immunoSEQ multiplex PCR, while TCRdb's copy carries only in-frame clones and drops some. The table lists 40,000 or so clones, around 74% of them singletons. These receptors' targets are unknown. The specimen comprised PBMCs, sampled from a glioma patient whose treatment included an IDH1 peptide vaccine. These TCRs come from a man aged 50 to 60 with glioma. The CDR3 runs from the conserved cysteine through the conserved F or W. The D gene is left open where the match is weak. Part of the rows lack a size; the others show once, few, many or a class for expanded clones.

>TRBJ1-4|TRBV4-2|TRBD1|-
TGTGCCAGCAGCCGGGACAGGGGGCCCGAAAAACTGTTTTTT
CASSRDRGPEKLFF
>TRBJ2-6|TRBV10-3|-|-
TGTGCCATCAGTGATTCGGCAGGGGGGCGCTGGGCCAACGTCCTGACTTTC
CAISDSAGGRWANVLTF
>TRBJ2-1|TRBV30|TRBD2|-
TGTGCCTGGACGGGACTAGCGGGGTCGAGCTCCTACAATGAGCAGTTCTTC
CAWTGLAGSSSYNEQFF
>TRBJ1-1|TRBV6-5|-|-
TGTGCCAGCAGTTCTACGACAGCCGTTGAAGCTTTCTTT
CASSSTTAVEAFF
>TRBJ2-2|TRBV15|-|-
TGTGCCACCAGCAATTATGGGTGGGACACCGGGGAGCTGTTTTTT
CATSNYGWDTGELFF
>TRBJ2-1|TRBV5-1|-|-
TGCGCCAGCTATAGCGGTCTCTCCTACAATGAGCAGTTCTTC
CASYSGLSYNEQFF
>TRBJ1-2|TRBV6-1|-|once
TGTGCCAGCAGTCCAGGCGGGGGGGTTAACTATGGCTACACCTTC
CASSPGGGVNYGYTF
>TRBJ1-5|TRBV30|-|few
TGTGCCTGGAATCAAGGCAGGCCTAATCAGCCCCAGCATTTT
CAWNQGRPNQPQHF
>TRBJ2-6|TRBV5-6|TRBD1|-
TGTGCCAGCAGCCCTACAGGACAGGGGGCGGATGGGGCCAACGTCCTGACTTTC
CASSPTGQGADGANVLTF
>TRBJ1-1|TRBV20-1|-|-
TGCAGTGCTAGGGGGGGCACTGAAGCTTTCTTT
CSARGGTEAFF
>TRBJ2-7|TRBV5-8|-|-
TGTGCCAGCAGCCGGATGTCTACGCACTTGGGGTACTTC
CASSRMSTHLGYF
>TRBJ1-2|TRBV6-1|-|-
TGTGCCAGCAGTGCTATGGGAGGAGGCTATGGCTACACCTTC
CASSAMGGGYGYTF
>TRBJ2-2|TRBV27|-|-
TGTGCCAGCAGTTTTTCTGGGAACACCGGGGAGCTGTTTTTT
CASSFSGNTGELFF
>TRBJ2-7|TRBV6-5|-|once
TGTGCCAGCAGTTCCGGTGGCTCCTACGAGCAGTACTTC
CASSSGGSYEQYF
>TRBJ2-5|TRBV4-2|TRBD2|once
TGTGCCAGCAGCCAAGATGCCCTAGCGGGGGACCAAGAGACCCAGTACTTC
CASSQDALAGDQETQYF
>TRBJ2-5|TRBV29-1|TRBD2|-
TGCAGCGTTGTTGAGGGAGGGGAAGAGACCCAGTACTTC
CSVVEGGEETQYF
>TRBJ2-1|TRBV5-6|-|-
TGTGCCAGCAGCCTCGGGGACACCGGTGAGCAGTTCTTC
CASSLGDTGEQFF
>TRBJ1-5|TRBV28|TRBD1|-
TGTGCCAGCTCAGGGGGCGCGGGGCAGCCCCAGCATTTT
CASSGGAGQPQHF
>TRBJ1-4|TRBV30|TRBD1|-
TGTGCCTGGACTCGACAGGGCCTTAATGAAAAACTGTTTTTT
CAWTRQGLNEKLFF
>TRBJ2-5|TRBV9|TRBD2|-
TGTGCCAGCAGCGTAGCTATAGCGGGGGGTCAAGAGACCCAGTACTTC
CASSVAIAGGQETQYF
>TRBJ2-2|TRBV30|TRBD2|few
TGTGCCTGGAGTGTAGGGAGGGACACCGGGGAGCTGTTTTTT
CAWSVGRDTGELFF
>TRBJ1-1|TRBV15|-|-
TGTGCCACCAGCCGAGGGGTGAACACTGAAGCTTTCTTT
CATSRGVNTEAFF
>TRBJ2-7|TRBV7-9|TRBD1|-
TGTGCCAGCAGCCCACCTTCGGGACAGGGTATCTACGAGCAGTACTTC
CASSPPSGQGIYEQYF
>TRBJ2-7|TRBV18|TRBD2|-
TGTGCCAGCTCAGGACTAGCGGGAGCGTACGAGCAGTACTTC
CASSGLAGAYEQYF
>TRBJ1-1|TRBV5-6|-|once
TGTGCCAGCAGCCCCCTGGACAGGAACACTGAAGCTTTCTTT
CASSPLDRNTEAFF
>TRBJ1-5|TRBV6-6|TRBD1|-
TGTGCCAGCAGTTCCAACAGAGGGGGCGGGAATCAGCCCCAGCATTTT
CASSSNRGGGNQPQHF
>TRBJ2-5|TRBV6-5|-|-
TGTGCCAGCAGTCCTTATTCTCAAGAGACCCAGTACTTC
CASSPYSQETQYF
>TRBJ2-7|TRBV27|TRBD1|-
TGTGCCAGCCACCGACAGGGGCCCTACGAGCAGTACTTC
CASHRQGPYEQYF
>TRBJ1-5|TRBV18|TRBD1|-
TGTGCCAGCTCACCGGACAGGGGACAGCCCCAGCATTTT
CASSPDRGQPQHF
>TRBJ1-5|TRBV19|-|-
TGTGCCAGTAGTATAGACCTCCCGAAATATAGCAATCAGCCCCAGCATTTT
CASSIDLPKYSNQPQHF
>TRBJ2-5|TRBV4-2|-|once
TGTGCCAGCAGCCAAGACGGGGAGGTGAGAGAGACCCAGTACTTC
CASSQDGEVRETQYF
>TRBJ1-5|TRBV5-6|-|-
TGTGCCAGCAGCTACAGGGAAGGTAGCAATCAGCCCCAGCATTTT
CASSYREGSNQPQHF
>TRBJ2-1|TRBV20-1|-|-
TGCAGTGCGGGAAATGAGCAGTTCTTC
CSAGNEQFF
>TRBJ1-1|TRBV23-1|-|-
TGCGCCAGCAACGGCCGTTGCATGAACACTGAAGCTTTCTTT
CASNGRCMNTEAFF
>TRBJ2-7|TRBV27|TRBD2|-
TGTGCCAGCAGTTTATGGGAGGGAAGCTCCTACGAGCAGTACTTC
CASSLWEGSSYEQYF
>TRBJ2-7|TRBV18|-|-
TGTGCCAGCTCACCAGGGAACTACGAGCAGTACTTC
CASSPGNYEQYF
>TRBJ2-1|TRBV5-5|-|few
TGTGCCAGCAGCTTGCCCTCCAATGAGCAGTTCTTC
CASSLPSNEQFF
>TRBJ1-2|TRBV6-5|-|-
TGTGCCAGCAGTTACTCCCGGACAGACTATGGCTACACCTTC
CASSYSRTDYGYTF
>TRBJ1-3|TRBV9|-|-
TGTGCCAGCAGCGTAGCTTCAGGCTCTGGAAACACCATATATTTT
CASSVASGSGNTIYF
>TRBJ2-1|TRBV7-9|-|-
TGTGCCAGCAGCTCAAGGCAGGTTAATGAGCAGTTCTTC
CASSSRQVNEQFF
>TRBJ1-4|TRBV5-1|-|-
TGCGCCAGCAGCAAGACCCCAGCGAGTGAAAAACTGTTTTTT
CASSKTPASEKLFF
>TRBJ2-7|TRBV5-1|-|-
TGCGCCAGCAGCTTGGGAGGGGCGGAATACGAGCAGTACTTC
CASSLGGAEYEQYF
>TRBJ1-4|TRBV7-2|-|-
TGTGCCAGCAGCTTAGCGGGCGCCAGGATCCGTGGAACTAATGAAAAACTGTTTTTT
CASSLAGARIRGTNEKLFF
>TRBJ1-1|TRBV6-1|TRBD1|-
TGTGCCAGTGTGACAGGGGGGAACACTGAAGCTTTCTTT
CASVTGGNTEAFF
>TRBJ1-5|TRBV6-5|-|medium-sized
TGTGCCAGCAGCCCAGGGGACGTTAGCAATCAGCCCCAGCATTTT
CASSPGDVSNQPQHF
>TRBJ1-2|TRBV27|-|-
TGTGCCAGCAGTCCCATAAGAGGGGGCTATGGCTACACCTTC
CASSPIRGGYGYTF
>TRBJ2-1|TRBV5-1|TRBD2|-
TGCGCCAGCATGGTGCGGGAGGGATACAATGAGCAGTTCTTC
CASMVREGYNEQFF
>TRBJ1-5|TRBV2|-|-
TGTGCCAGCAGTGAAGCTAGAGGCCAGCCCCAGCATTTT
CASSEARGQPQHF
>TRBJ1-5|TRBV15|-|-
TGTGCCACCAGCAGAGTAATAGGTGCGGCGGCTGCTCAGCCCCAGCATTTT
CATSRVIGAAAAQPQHF
>TRBJ1-2|TRBV2|-|few
TGTGCCAGCAGTAAAGGGGGGCTGGCGAACTATGGCTACACCTTC
CASSKGGLANYGYTF
>TRBJ2-3|TRBV5-4|-|few
TGTGCCAGCAGCGAGGGCGGGAAAAGAGATACGCAGTATTTT
CASSEGGKRDTQYF